This TCR beta chain was recorded in a study of blood T cell repertoires in COVID-19. The assay was immunoSEQ multiplex PCR, and TCRdb's table has in-frame clones only and misses some. Among fewer than 100,000 clones, 80% to 90% were seen once, and the ten largest hold 15% to 17%. V lost 1 base to trimming and J lost 3 bases; unmatched junction nucleotides: 7. From germline, CDR1 is SQVTM and CDR2 ANQGSEA. There are 15 residues in the CDR3. The specimen sequenced was peripheral blood. The chain employs TRBV29-1 and TRBJ1-1; 8 bases are a match to TRBD1. The receptor comes from a human donor in a cohort sampled during active COVID-19. The CDR3 region is CSVEGTGGKDTEAFF. The CDR3 DNA sequence: TGCAGCGTTGAAGGTACAGGGGGGAAGGACACTGAAGCTTTCTTT.